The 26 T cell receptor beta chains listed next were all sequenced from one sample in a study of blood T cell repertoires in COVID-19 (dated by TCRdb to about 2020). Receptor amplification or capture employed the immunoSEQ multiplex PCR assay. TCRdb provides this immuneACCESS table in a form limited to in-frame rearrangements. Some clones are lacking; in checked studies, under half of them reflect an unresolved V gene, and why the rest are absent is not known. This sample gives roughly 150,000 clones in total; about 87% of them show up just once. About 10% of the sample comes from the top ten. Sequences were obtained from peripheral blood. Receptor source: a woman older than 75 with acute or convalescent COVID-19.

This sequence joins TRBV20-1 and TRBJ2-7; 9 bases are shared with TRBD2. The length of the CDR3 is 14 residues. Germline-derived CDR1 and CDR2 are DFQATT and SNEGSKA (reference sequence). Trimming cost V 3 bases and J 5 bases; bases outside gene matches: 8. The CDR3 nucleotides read TGCAGTGCTAGTCTAGCGGGGTACGGGGACGAGCAGTACTTC. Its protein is CSASLAGYGDEQYF.

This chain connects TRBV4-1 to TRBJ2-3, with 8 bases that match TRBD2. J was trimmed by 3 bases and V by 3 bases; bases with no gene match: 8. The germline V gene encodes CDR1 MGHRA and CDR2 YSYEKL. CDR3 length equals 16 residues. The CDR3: CASSQALGGGTDTQYF. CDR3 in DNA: TGCGCCAGCAGCCAGGCTTTGGGCGGGGGGACAGATACGCAGTATTTT.

CDR3 sequence (DNA): TGTGCCAGCAGTGAAAGGAGGAATAGCAATCAGCCCCAGCATTTT. Translating gives CASSERRNSNQPQHF. This chain joins TRBV2 and TRBJ1-5; D gene unclear. The V end was cut by 2 bases, the J end by 0 bases, with 8 bases between. CDR3 length: 15 amino acids. Germline loops: CDR1 SNHLY, CDR2 FYNNEI.

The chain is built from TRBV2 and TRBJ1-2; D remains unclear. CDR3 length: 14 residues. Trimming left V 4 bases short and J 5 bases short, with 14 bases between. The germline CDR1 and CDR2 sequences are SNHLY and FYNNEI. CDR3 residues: CASSAGLELYGYTF. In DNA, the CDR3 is TGTGCCAGCAGTGCGGGATTAGAGTTGTATGGCTACACCTTC.

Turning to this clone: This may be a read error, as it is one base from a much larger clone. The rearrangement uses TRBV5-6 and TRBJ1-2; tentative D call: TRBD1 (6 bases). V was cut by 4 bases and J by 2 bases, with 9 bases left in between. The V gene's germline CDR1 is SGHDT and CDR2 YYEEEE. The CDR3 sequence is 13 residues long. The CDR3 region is CASSQTGNYGYTF. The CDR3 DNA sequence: TGTGCCAGCAGCCAAACAGGGAACTATGGCTACACCTTC.

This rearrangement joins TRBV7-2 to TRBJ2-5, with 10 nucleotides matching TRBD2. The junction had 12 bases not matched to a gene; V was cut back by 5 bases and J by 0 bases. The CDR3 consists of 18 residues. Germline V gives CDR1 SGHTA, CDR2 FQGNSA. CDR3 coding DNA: TGTGCCAGCAGCCACGCGGTGACTAGCGGGCCGTACCAAGAGACCCAGTACTTC. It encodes CASSHAVTSGPYQETQYF. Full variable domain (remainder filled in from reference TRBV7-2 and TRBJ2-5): GAGVSQSPSNKVTEKGKDVELRCDPISGHTALYWYRQSLGQGLEFLIYFQGNSAPDKSGLPSDRFSAERTGGSVSTLTIQRTQQEDSAVYLCASSHAVTSGPYQETQYFGPGTRLLVL.

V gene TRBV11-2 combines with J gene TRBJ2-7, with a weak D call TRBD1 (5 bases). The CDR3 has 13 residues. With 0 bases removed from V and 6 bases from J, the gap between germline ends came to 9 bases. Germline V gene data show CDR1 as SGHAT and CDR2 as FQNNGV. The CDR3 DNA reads TGTGCCAGCAGCTTAGAACAGGTATCCGAGCAGTACTTC. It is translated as CASSLEQVSEQYF.

This CDR3 reads CASSSPGGAGGNYGYTF. In nucleotides, the CDR3 is TGTGCCAGCAGCTCCCCAGGGGGCGCGGGTGGTAACTATGGCTACACCTTC. The chain recombines TRBV5-4 with TRBJ1-2; 8 bases match TRBD1. Germline V CDR1 and CDR2: SGHNT, YYREEE (reference sequence). The J segment lost 1 base and the V segment lost 3 bases, leaving 11 bases of the junction unmatched. The CDR3 loop spans 17 amino acids.

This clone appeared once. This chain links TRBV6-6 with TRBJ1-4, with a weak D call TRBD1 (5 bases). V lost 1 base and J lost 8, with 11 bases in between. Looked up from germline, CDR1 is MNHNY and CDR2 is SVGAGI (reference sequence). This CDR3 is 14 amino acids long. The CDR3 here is CASSYLTGGEKLFF. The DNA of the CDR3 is TGTGCCAGCAGTTACTTGACTGGGGGGGAAAAACTGTTTTTT.

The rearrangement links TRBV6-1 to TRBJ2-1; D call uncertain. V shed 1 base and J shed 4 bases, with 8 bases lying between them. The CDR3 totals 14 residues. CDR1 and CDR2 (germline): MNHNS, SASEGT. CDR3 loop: CASSEGLAYNEQFF. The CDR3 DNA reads TGTGCCAGCAGTGAAGGGTTAGCTTACAATGAGCAGTTCTTC.

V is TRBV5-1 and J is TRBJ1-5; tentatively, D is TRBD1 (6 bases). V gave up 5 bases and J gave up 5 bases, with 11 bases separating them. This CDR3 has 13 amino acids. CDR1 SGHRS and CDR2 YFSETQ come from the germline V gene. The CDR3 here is CASSQGSHQPQHF. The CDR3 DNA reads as TGCGCCAGCAGTCAGGGGAGCCATCAGCCCCAGCATTTT.

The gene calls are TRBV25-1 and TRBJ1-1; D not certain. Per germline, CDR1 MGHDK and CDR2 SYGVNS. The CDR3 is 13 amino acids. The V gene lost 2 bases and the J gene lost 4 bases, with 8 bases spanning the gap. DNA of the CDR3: TGTGCCAGCAGTGAACATTGGCTCACTGAAGCTTTCTTT. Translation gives CASSEHWLTEAFF.

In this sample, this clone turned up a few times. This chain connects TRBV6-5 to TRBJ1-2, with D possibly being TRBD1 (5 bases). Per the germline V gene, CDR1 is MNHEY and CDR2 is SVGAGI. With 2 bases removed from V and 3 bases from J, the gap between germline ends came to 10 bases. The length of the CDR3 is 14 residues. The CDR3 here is CASSYVTGDYGYTF. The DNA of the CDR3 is TGTGCCAGCAGTTACGTGACGGGGGACTATGGCTACACCTTC.

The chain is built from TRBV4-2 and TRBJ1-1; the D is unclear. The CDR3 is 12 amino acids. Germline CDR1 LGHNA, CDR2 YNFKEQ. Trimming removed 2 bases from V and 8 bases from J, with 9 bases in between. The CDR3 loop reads CASSQTTTEAFF. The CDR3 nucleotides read TGTGCCAGCAGCCAAACGACAACCGAAGCTTTCTTT.

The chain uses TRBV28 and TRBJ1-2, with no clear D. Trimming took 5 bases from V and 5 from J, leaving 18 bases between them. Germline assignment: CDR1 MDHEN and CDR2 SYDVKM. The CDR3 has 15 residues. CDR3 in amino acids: CASSLAPPAPYGYTF. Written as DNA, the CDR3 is TGTGCCAGCAGTCTAGCCCCGCCAGCTCCATATGGCTACACCTTC.

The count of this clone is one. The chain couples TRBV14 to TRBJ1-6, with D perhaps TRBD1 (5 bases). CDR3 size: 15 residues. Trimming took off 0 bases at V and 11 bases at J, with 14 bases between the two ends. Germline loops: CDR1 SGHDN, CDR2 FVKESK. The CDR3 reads CASSQEFAPGAPLHF. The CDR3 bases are TGTGCCAGCAGCCAAGAGTTTGCCCCGGGGGCACCCCTCCACTTT.

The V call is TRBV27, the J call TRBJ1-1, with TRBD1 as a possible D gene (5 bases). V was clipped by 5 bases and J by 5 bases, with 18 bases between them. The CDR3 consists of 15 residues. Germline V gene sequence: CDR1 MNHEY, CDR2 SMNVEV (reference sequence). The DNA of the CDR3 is TGTGCCAGCAGTCTTTCCCCGGGGGTCAGTACTGAAGCTTTCTTT. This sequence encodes CASSLSPGVSTEAFF.

As DNA, the CDR3 is TGTGCCAGTATCAATGGGGGACTCGGAGGGAGCAATCAGCCCCAGCATTTT. Translated, it gives CASINGGLGGSNQPQHF. This chain connects TRBV19 to TRBJ1-5; tentative D call: TRBD1 (5 bases). With 7 bases removed from V and 1 base from J, the gap between germline ends came to 20 bases. The CDR3 has 17 residues. CDR1 and CDR2 from the germline V gene are LNHDA and SQIVND (reference sequence).

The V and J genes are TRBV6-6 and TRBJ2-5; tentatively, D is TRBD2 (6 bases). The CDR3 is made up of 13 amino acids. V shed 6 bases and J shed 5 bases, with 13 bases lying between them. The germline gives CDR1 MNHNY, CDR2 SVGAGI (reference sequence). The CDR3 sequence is CASRTGEWETQYF. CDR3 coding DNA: TGTGCCAGCAGGACGGGGGAATGGGAGACCCAGTACTTC.

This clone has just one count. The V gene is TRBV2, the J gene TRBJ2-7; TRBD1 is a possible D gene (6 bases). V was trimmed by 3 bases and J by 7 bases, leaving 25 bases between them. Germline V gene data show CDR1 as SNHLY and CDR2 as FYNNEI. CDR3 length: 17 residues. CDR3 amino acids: CASSEGRKAGAPREQYF. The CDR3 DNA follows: TGTGCCAGCAGTGAGGGTAGGAAGGCAGGGGCACCCCGGGAGCAGTACTTC.

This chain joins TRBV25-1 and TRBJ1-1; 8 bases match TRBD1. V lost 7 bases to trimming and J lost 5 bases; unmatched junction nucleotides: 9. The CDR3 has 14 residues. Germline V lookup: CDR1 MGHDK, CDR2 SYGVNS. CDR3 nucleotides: TGTGCCAGCACCGCCCAGGGGGCTGTAACTGAAGCTTTCTTT. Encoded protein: CASTAQGAVTEAFF.

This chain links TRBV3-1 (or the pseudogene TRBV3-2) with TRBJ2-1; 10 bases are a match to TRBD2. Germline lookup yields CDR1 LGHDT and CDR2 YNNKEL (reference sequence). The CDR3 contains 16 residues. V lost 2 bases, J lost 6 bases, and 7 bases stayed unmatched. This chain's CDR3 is CASSQISGGASNEQFF. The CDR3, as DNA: TGTGCCAGCAGCCAAATAAGCGGGGGGGCCAGCAATGAGCAGTTCTTC.

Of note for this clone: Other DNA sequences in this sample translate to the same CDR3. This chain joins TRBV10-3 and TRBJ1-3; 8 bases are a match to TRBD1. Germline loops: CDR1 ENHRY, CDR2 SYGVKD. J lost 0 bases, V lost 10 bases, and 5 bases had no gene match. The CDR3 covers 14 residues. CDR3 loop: CATGQGFSGNTIYF. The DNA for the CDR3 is TGTGCCACCGGACAGGGCTTCTCTGGAAACACCATATATTTT.

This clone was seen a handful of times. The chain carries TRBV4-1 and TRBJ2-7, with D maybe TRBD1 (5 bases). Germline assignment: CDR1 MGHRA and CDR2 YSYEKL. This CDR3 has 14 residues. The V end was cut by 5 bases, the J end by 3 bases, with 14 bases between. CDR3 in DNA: TGCGCCAGCAGCAGGGGTTCGTTCGACTACGAGCAGTACTTC. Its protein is CASSRGSFDYEQYF.

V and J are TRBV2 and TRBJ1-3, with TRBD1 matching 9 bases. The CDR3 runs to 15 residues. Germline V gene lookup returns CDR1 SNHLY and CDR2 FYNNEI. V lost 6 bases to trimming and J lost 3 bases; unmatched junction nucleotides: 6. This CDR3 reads CASRGQGWSGNTIYF. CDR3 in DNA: TGTGCCAGCAGGGGACAGGGTTGGAGTGGAAACACCATATATTTT.

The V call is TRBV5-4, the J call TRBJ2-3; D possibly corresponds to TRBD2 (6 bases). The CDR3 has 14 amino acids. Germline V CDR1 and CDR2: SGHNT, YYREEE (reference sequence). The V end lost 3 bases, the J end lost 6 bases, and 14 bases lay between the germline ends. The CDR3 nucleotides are TGTGCCAGCAGCTCCCCCGCGGGGCGGGATACGCAGTATTTT. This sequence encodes CASSSPAGRDTQYF.